The source of this T cell receptor (beta chain) is a study of response to subunit inactivated influenza vaccine. This clonotype came up a few times. Its antigen is as yet unknown. TCRdb independently ran MiXCR on the RT-PCR reads; one entry per CDR3 protein. The table has about 520,000 distinct CDR3 sequences, around 7.7% seen once. Looked up from germline, CDR1 is SGHRS and CDR2 is YFSETQ. V was shortened by 3 bases and J by 2 bases, with 15 bases between the two germline ends. The CDR3 is 16 residues long. Study-wide results and limits: The authors put forward the suggestion that each seasonal influenza vaccination may bring in only a limited number of new T cells.

The source is a man between 50 and 69 years old who received an inactivated influenza vaccine. The gene calls are TRBV5-1 and TRBJ2-1; D possibly corresponds to TRBD2 (6 bases). Specimen: PBMCs from blood, collected roughly 24 months after vaccination. The CDR3 DNA sequence: TGCGCCAGCAGCTCAAGTATGGGGGGACCCTACAATGAGCAGTTCTTC. It yields the protein CASSSSMGGPYNEQFF.